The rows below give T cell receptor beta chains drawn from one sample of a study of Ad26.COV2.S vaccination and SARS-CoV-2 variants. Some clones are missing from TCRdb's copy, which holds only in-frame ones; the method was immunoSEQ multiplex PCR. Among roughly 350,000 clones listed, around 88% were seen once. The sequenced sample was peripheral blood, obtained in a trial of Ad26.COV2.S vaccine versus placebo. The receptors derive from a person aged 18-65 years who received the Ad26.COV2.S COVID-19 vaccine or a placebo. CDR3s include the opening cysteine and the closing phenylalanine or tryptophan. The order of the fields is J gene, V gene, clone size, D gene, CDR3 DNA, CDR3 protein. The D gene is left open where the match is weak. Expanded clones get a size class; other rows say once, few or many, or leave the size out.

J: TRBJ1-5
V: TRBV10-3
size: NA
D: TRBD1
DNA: TGTGCCATTACCTCCGGGACAGGGGACGGAGGGTTCAATCAGCCCCAGCATTTT
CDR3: CAITSGTGDGGFNQPQHF

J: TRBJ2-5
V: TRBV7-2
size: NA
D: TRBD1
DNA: TGTGCCAGCAGCTTAGACAGGGGGCTCAGGGAGACCCAGTACTTC
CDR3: CASSLDRGLRETQYF

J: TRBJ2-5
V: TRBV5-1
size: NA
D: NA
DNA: TGCGCCAGCAGCCCGGGGCCCCAGAAGTCGTTGGAGACCCAGTACTTC
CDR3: CASSPGPQKSLETQYF

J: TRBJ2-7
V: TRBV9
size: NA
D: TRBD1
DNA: TGTGCCAGCAGCGTAGATGGACAGGGGGCCCACGAGCAGTACTTC
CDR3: CASSVDGQGAHEQYF

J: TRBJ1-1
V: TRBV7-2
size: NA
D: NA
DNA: TGTGCCAGCAGCGTGACAGGGAACACTGAAGCTTTCTTT
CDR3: CASSVTGNTEAFF

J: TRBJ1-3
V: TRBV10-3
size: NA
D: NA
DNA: TGTGCCACTGGACCGACAGGCTCTGGAAACACCATATATTTT
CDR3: CATGPTGSGNTIYF

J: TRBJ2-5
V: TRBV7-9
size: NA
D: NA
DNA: TGTGCCAGCAGCTTCCAACTGGGGCAAGAGACCCAGTACTTC
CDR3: CASSFQLGQETQYF

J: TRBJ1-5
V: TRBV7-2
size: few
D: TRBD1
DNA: TGTGCCAGCAGCTTAGTTAAGACAGGGCTTCAGCCCCAGCATTTT
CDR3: CASSLVKTGLQPQHF

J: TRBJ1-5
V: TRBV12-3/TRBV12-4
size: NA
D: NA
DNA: TGTGCCAGCAGCGGGCCCAATCAGCCCCAGCATTTT
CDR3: CASSGPNQPQHF

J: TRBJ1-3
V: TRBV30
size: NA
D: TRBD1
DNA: TGTGCCTGGAGTGTACGAGTGACAGGGGGCCACACCATATATTTT
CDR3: CAWSVRVTGGHTIYF

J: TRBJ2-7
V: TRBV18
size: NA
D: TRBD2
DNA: TGTGCCAGCTCACCACCAACTAGCGGCTACGAGCAGTACTTC
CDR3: CASSPPTSGYEQYF

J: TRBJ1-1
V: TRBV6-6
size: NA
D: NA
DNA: TGTGCCAGCAGACCCTCGGGGACTGAAGCTTTCTTT
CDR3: CASRPSGTEAFF

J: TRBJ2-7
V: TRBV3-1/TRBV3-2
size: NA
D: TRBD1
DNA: TGTGCCAGCAGCCAACACACAGGGACAGGGGGCATGTACGAGCAGTACTTC
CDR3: CASSQHTGTGGMYEQYF

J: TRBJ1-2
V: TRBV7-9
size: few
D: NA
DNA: TGTGCCAGCAGCTCCTGGACAGTCTCCTATGGCTACACCTTC
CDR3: CASSSWTVSYGYTF

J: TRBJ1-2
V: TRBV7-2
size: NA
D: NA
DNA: TGTGCCATACGTGGCGGAGGGAGGGATAACTATGGCTACACCTTC
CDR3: CAIRGGGRDNYGYTF

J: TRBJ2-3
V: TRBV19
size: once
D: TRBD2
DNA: TGTGCCAGTAGTATTTTTAGCGGGCGTCCTAGCACAGATACGCAGTATTTT
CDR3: CASSIFSGRPSTDTQYF

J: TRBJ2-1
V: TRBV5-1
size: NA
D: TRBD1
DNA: TGCGCCAGCAGCTCCCGGGACAGGGGCTACAATGAGCAGTTCTTC
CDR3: CASSSRDRGYNEQFF

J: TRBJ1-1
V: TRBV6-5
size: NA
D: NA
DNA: TGTGCCAGCAGTTCGGGTGGGGTGAACACTGAAGCTTTCTTT
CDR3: CASSSGGVNTEAFF

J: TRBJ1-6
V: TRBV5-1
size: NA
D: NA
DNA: TGCGCCAGCAGCTTGAGAGGGGTCTATAATTCACCCCTCCACTTT
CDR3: CASSLRGVYNSPLHF

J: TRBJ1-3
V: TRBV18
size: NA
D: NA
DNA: TGTGCCAGCTCACCACCAAGTGTTCCCCACTCTGGAAACACCATATATTTT
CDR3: CASSPPSVPHSGNTIYF

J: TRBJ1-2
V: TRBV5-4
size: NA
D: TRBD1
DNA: TGTGCCAGCAGCTTGGGAAAGGGACAGGGGTATGGCTACACCTTC
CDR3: CASSLGKGQGYGYTF

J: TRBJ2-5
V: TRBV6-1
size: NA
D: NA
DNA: TGTGCCAGCGGCCCTAAGACCCAGTACTTC
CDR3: CASGPKTQYF

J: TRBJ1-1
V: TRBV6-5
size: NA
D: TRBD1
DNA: TGTGCCAGCAGTTACACTTGGACAGGTCGGGGCACTGAAGCTTTCTTT
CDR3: CASSYTWTGRGTEAFF

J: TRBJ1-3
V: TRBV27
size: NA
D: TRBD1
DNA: TGTGCCAGCAGGCAAGACAGGGTCGGGAACACCATATATTTT
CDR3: CASRQDRVGNTIYF

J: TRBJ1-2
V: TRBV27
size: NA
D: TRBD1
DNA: TGTGCCAGCAGTCGACAGGGGTATGGCTACACCTTC
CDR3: CASSRQGYGYTF

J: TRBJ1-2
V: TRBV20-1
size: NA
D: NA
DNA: TGCAGTGCTACGGGAGGGCTTGGCTACACCTTC
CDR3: CSATGGLGYTF

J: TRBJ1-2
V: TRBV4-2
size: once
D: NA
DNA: TGTGCCAGCAGCCAAGCTGACCCCCGGGGGGGCGGCTACACCTTC
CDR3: CASSQADPRGGGYTF

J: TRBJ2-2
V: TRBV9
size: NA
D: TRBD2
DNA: TGTGCCAGCAGCGCACTAGCGGGAGGGTCCGGGGAGCTGTTTTTT
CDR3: CASSALAGGSGELFF

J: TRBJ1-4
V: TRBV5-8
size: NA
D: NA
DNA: TGTGCCAGTCAACAGGTCCGAGGTGAAAAACTGTTTTTT
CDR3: CASQQVRGEKLFF

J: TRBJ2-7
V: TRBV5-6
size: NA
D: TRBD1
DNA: TGTGCCAGCAGCCAGGACAGGGTCGTTAACTACGAGCAGTACTTC
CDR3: CASSQDRVVNYEQYF

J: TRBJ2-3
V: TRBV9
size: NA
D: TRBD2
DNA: TGTGCCAGCAGCGTAAGAACTAGCGGGAGAACAGATACGCAGTATTTT
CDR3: CASSVRTSGRTDTQYF

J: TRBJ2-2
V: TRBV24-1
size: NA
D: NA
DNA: TGTGCCACCAGTGATTCGATCAGGGAGCTGTTTTTT
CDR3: CATSDSIRELFF

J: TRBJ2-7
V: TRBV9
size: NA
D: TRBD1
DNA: TGTGCCAGCAGCGTAAAGGGGACAGGAGGATACGAGCAGTACTTC
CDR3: CASSVKGTGGYEQYF

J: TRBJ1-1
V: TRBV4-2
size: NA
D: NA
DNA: TGTGCCAGCAGCCGTAGGGATAGCACTGAAGCTTTCTTT
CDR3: CASSRRDSTEAFF

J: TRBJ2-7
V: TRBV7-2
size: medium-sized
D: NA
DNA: TGTGCCAGCAGCTTTGGTGGGGGACTCGAGCAGTACTTC
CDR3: CASSFGGGLEQYF

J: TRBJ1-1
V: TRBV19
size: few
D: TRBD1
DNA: TGTGCCAGTAGTAAACAGGGGAGCACTGAAGCTTTCTTT
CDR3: CASSKQGSTEAFF

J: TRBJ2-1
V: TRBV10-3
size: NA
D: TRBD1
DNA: TGTGCCATCAGTGAGACGGGACAGGGAAGGCCTGAGCAGTTCTTC
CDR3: CAISETGQGRPEQFF

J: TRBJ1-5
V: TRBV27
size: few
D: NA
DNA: TGTGCCAGCAGCCCCGATGGACGGCGTAGCAATCAGCCCCAGCATTTT
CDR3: CASSPDGRRSNQPQHF

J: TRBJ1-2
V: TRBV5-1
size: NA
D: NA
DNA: TGCGCCAGCAGGGGGTCACATGGCTACACCTTC
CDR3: CASRGSHGYTF

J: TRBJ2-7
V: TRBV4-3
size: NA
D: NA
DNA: TGCGCCAGCAGCTACCAAGTGGCGGGCCGAGGGGAGCAGTACTTC
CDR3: CASSYQVAGRGEQYF

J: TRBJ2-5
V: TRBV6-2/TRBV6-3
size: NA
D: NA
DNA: TGTGCCAGCAGTTTTCGGGGACCCGAGGCCCAGTACTTC
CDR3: CASSFRGPEAQYF

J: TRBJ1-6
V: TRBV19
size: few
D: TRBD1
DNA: TGTGCCAGTAGTATGAGGACAGGGGGCGAGTATTCACCCCTCCACTTT
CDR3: CASSMRTGGEYSPLHF

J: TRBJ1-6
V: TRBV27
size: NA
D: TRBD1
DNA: TGTGCCAGCAGTTCCGCTACAGGGGGCTTGGGTAATTCACCCCTCCACTTT
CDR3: CASSSATGGLGNSPLHF

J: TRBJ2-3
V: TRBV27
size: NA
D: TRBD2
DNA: TGTGCCAGCAGTTTTCGACTAGCGGGGACAGATACGCAGTATTTT
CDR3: CASSFRLAGTDTQYF

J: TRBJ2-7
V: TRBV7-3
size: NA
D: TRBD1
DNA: TGTGCCAGCAGCTTAGGTCAGGGGGCTGGGTACGAGCAGTACTTC
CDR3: CASSLGQGAGYEQYF